This T cell receptor (beta chain) was captured in a study of CXCR3-negative and CXCR3-positive naive CD8 T cells. Study-wide background: Overall TRB read output was approximately 150 million, and each library contained about 1.5 +/- 0.3 million reads.

The method, 5' RACE with UMI labels, was used to prepare the TRB cDNA libraries. After re-calling the 5' RACE reads, TCRdb lists one entry per CDR3 protein, DNA absent. The sample yields tens of thousands of distinct CDR3 sequences, of which the top ten take up approximately 0.99%. Study results and limitations: With respect to TRBV-TRBJ usage, naive CXCR3-negative and CXCR3-positive cells were similar; memory differed. For memory CD8+ cells diversity was much lower, but both naive subsets had comparably high diversity.

Definition of naive CD8+ T cells rested on a CD45RO-CCR7+CD27+CD95- profile. On this clonotype itself: Its target is not known.

The CDR3 has 13 amino acids. From germline, CDR1 is DFQATT and CDR2 SNEGSKA (reference sequence). This rearrangement joins TRBV20-1 to TRBJ2-1; TCRdb selects TRBD2, and the lack of DNA leaves this call unchecked. This sequence was found in a human donor in good health. Some clones in this sample may be carry-over from other donors' samples. Material: naive CXCR3- CD8+ T cells from blood. Specified subset: CD45RO-CCR7+CD27+CD95- naive CD8+ T cells lacking CXCR3 (TNR3-). This chain's CDR3 is CSARRLAGNEQFF.